Below, 21 T cell receptor beta chains from the same sample are listed, as sequenced in a study of T cells in Graves' hyperthyroidism and ophthalmopathy (dated by TCRdb to the late 2010s). The library was prepared using multiplex PCR. The sequencing machine was an Illumina HiSeq 2000. TCR beta CDR3 regions were amplified from RNA transcripts. A first-round RT-PCR of the TCR CDR3 used the HTBI primer set with the Qiagen OneStep RT-PCR kit. TCRdb reran the public reads through fastp at Q25 and MiXCR, keeping productive beta chains. A single entry per CDR3 protein holds the most common genes and DNA from its merged rows. This sample has 250,000 to 300,000 distinct CDR3 sequences in its table, and roughly a fifth of those were observed once. The biggest ten clones account for 35% to 40% of the sample. The sample consisted of blood. Every receptor here comes from a man aged 45 to 65 with Graves' ophthalmopathy.

This clonotype appeared a few times. The DNA of the CDR3 is TGTGCCAGCAGCTTGAACCGGGACAGGGTGGCTGAAAAACTGTTTTTT. Translating gives CASSLNRDRVAEKLFF. The chain carries TRBV11-2 and TRBJ1-4, with 9 bases lining up with TRBD1. The V gene end was trimmed by 3 bases and the J gene end by 7 bases; junction bases not matched to a gene: 9. Germline-derived CDR1 and CDR2 are SGHAT and FQNNGV. The CDR3 length is 16 residues.

The V call is TRBV13, the J call TRBJ1-2; D gene uncertain. V lost 5 bases and J lost 8, with 18 bases in between. The CDR3 has 14 residues. The germline CDR1 and CDR2 sequences are PRHDT and FYEKMQ (reference sequence). The CDR3 DNA follows: TGTGCCAGCAGCCCCTCCGCCGCCCCTCGAGGCTACACCTTC. Protein sequence: CASSPSAAPRGYTF. Full variable domain (remainder filled in from reference TRBV13 and TRBJ1-2): AAGVIQSPRHLIKEKRETATLKCYPIPRHDTVYWYQQGPGQDPQFLISFYEKMQSDKGSIPDRFSAQQFSDYHSELNMSSLELGDSALYFCASSPSAAPRGYTFGSGTRLTVV.

This clonotype came up a few times. V gene TRBV7-2 combines with J gene TRBJ2-7; D is uncertain. The CDR3 covers 14 residues. V lost 1 base and J lost 4, with 11 bases in between. Germline lookup yields CDR1 SGHTA and CDR2 FQGNSA. CDR3 loop: CASSLEYGPYEQYF. Here the CDR3 DNA reads TGTGCCAGCAGCTTAGAGTATGGGCCATACGAGCAGTACTTC.

This clonotype was recorded a few times. This chain connects TRBV9 to TRBJ2-1; TRBD1 matches at 8 bases. CDR3 length equals 13 residues. Trimming removed 0 bases from V and 7 bases from J; junction bases left unmatched: 0. Germline V gives CDR1 SGDLS, CDR2 YYNGEE. DNA for the CDR3: TGTGCCAGCAGCGTAGGACAGGGGAATGAGCAGTTCTTC. Protein: CASSVGQGNEQFF.

This clonotype was counted between two and nine times. The DNA of the CDR3 is TGTGCCAGTAGTATAGGGAGACCTAACACCGGGGAGCTGTTTTTT. As protein: CASSIGRPNTGELFF. This rearrangement joins TRBV19 to TRBJ2-2; D is unresolved. Looked up from germline, CDR1 is LNHDA and CDR2 is SQIVND (reference sequence). Deletions cut 1 base from V and 2 bases from J, with 8 bases between. This CDR3 is built from 15 residues.

In regard to this clonotype: Relative to the germline gene, one junction end is altered; a read error may explain this. This chain connects TRBV5-8 to TRBJ1-2, with no clear D. The V gene's germline CDR1 is SGHTS and CDR2 YDEGEE. The length of the CDR3 is 12 residues. The CDR3: CASGEPSYGYTF. For the CDR3, the DNA is TGCGCCAGCGGAGAGCCCTCATATGGCTACACCTTC. The full variable domain, completed using reference TRBV5-8 and TRBJ1-2, is EAGVTQSPTHLIKTRGQQATLRCSPISGHTSVYWYQQALGLGLQFLLWYDEGEERNRGNFPPRFSGRQFPNYSSELNVNALELEDSALYLCASGEPSYGYTFGSGTRLTVV.

The V and J genes are TRBV5-1 and TRBJ1-4, with D unclear. Germline V gene data show CDR1 as SGHRS and CDR2 as YFSETQ. Trimming shortened V by 4 bases and J by 7 bases, and 17 bases separated the two germline ends. The CDR3 is made up of 15 amino acids. CDR3 sequence: CASSPLGGVGEKLFF. CDR3 coding DNA: TGCGCCAGCAGCCCCCTAGGTGGGGTAGGTGAAAAACTGTTTTTT.

The chain employs TRBV20-1 and TRBJ2-2; 11 nucleotides match TRBD2. The CDR3 consists of 16 residues. CDR1 is DFQATT and CDR2 is SNEGSKA in the germline V gene (reference sequence). V lost 2 bases to trimming and J lost 5 bases; unmatched junction nucleotides: 7. Here the CDR3 reads CSARPSLAGGTGELFF. The CDR3 DNA sequence: TGCAGTGCTAGACCCTCCCTAGCGGGAGGTACCGGGGAGCTGTTTTTT.

The V gene is TRBV9, the J gene TRBJ2-1; 7 nucleotides match TRBD2. V shed 7 bases and J 7 bases; nucleotides not matched to a gene: 17. CDR3 length: 16 residues. CDR1 and CDR2 (germline): SGDLS, YYNGEE. The DNA for the CDR3 is TGTGCCAGCGCCCAATTAGCGGGCGGGATGGGGAATGAGCAGTTCTTC. Protein product: CASAQLAGGMGNEQFF.

This clonotype was observed many times. V usage is TRBV20-1 and J usage is TRBJ2-5, with 9 bases identical to TRBD1. V was clipped by 1 base and J by 6 bases; unmatched bases: 9. Germline loops: CDR1 DFQATT, CDR2 SNEGSKA (reference sequence). The CDR3 runs to 15 residues. As DNA, the CDR3 is TGCAGTGCTAGAGGGCCAGCGACAGGGGGAAAGACCCAGTACTTC. It translates to CSARGPATGGKTQYF.

The table lists this clonotype with a few counts. In DNA form, the CDR3 reads TGTGCCAGCAGTTTACGGACTAGCGGGAGTTCGTGGTACAATGAGCAGTTCTTC. It specifies CASSLRTSGSSWYNEQFF. This chain uses TRBV6-1 with TRBJ2-1, with 13 positions matching TRBD2. V lost 5 bases and J lost 4; bases outside the gene matches: 11. This CDR3 spans 18 amino acids. Germline loops: CDR1 MNHNS, CDR2 SASEGT.

This clonotype was recorded many times. As DNA, the CDR3 is TGCGCCAGCAGCTCACCCGGGACAGGGCAAAATGAGCAGTTCTTC. It encodes CASSSPGTGQNEQFF. V and J are TRBV5-1 and TRBJ2-1, with TRBD1 matching over 9 bases. CDR3 size: 15 residues. Trimming cost V 3 bases and J 7 bases; bases outside gene matches: 8. Per germline, CDR1 SGHRS and CDR2 YFSETQ.

This clonotype was counted at least ten times. This sequence joins TRBV7-2 and TRBJ2-3; 13 nucleotides match TRBD2. The junction had 3 bases not matched to a gene; V was cut back by 5 bases and J by 4 bases. The CDR3 is made up of 15 amino acids. The germline gives CDR1 SGHTA, CDR2 FQGNSA. The CDR3 DNA reads TGTGCCAGCAGCCGGACTAGCGGGAGATCAGATACGCAGTATTTT. This codes for CASSRTSGRSDTQYF.

V is TRBV9 and J is TRBJ2-5, with TRBD2 matching over 8 bases. CDR1 is SGDLS and CDR2 is YYNGEE in the germline V gene. The CDR3 runs to 18 residues. After removal of 4 bases from V and 3 bases from J, the junction contained 17 bases not matched to a gene. The CDR3, as DNA: TGTGCCAGCAGCTCCGAATCCGATTATACTAGCGGTAAAGAGACCCAGTACTTC. Its protein is CASSSESDYTSGKETQYF.

A few counts support this clonotype. V is TRBV30 and J is TRBJ2-6; TRBD1 matches 7 bases. This CDR3 region has 15 residues. CDR1 GTSNPN and CDR2 SVGIG come from the germline V gene (reference sequence). Germline trimming cut 2 bases from V and 6 bases from J; bases unmatched to any gene: 7. CDR3 in amino acids: CAWSRGQASANVLTF. In nucleotides, the CDR3 is TGTGCCTGGAGTAGAGGACAGGCATCGGCCAACGTCCTGACTTTC. Together with reference TRBV30 and TRBJ2-6, the CDR3 gives the full variable domain: SQTIHQWPATLVQPVGSPLSLECTVEGTSNPNLYWYRQAAGRGLQLLFYSVGIGQISSEVPQNLSASRPQDRQFILSSKKLLLSDSGFYLCAWSRGQASANVLTFGAGSRLTVL.

CDR3 coding DNA: TGTGCCAGTAGTACCGGACTAGCGGGGACTACAGATACGCAGTATTTT. It yields the protein CASSTGLAGTTDTQYF. The chain employs TRBV19 and TRBJ2-3, with 12 bases aligning to TRBD2. The CDR3 covers 16 residues. Germline loops: CDR1 LNHDA, CDR2 SQIVND (reference sequence). V dropped 4 bases and J dropped 3; count of bases not matched to a gene: 5.

This clonotype was recorded many times. This chain links TRBV6-1 with TRBJ1-5; unclear D gene. V was shortened by 7 bases and J by 0 bases, with 13 bases between the two germline ends. The CDR3 consists of 15 residues. The germline V gene has CDR1 MNHNS and CDR2 SASEGT. DNA for the CDR3: TGTGCCAGCATCACCACCCCCCTTAGCAATCAGCCCCAGCATTTT. Translated, it gives CASITTPLSNQPQHF.

This clonotype has a handful of counts. The gene calls are TRBV28 and TRBJ1-4; TRBD1 agrees at 12 bases. This CDR3 is built from 15 residues. Trimming removed 5 bases from V and 6 bases from J; junction bases left unmatched: 4. Germline lookup yields CDR1 MDHEN and CDR2 SYDVKM. The CDR3 sequence is CASSPWDRGHEKLFF. CDR3 DNA: TGTGCCAGCAGTCCCTGGGACAGGGGGCATGAAAAACTGTTTTTT.

This clonotype has ten or more counts. The chain carries TRBV28 and TRBJ2-5; D unclear. This CDR3 is 13 amino acids long. Germline loops: CDR1 MDHEN, CDR2 SYDVKM. Trimming shortened V by 5 bases and J by 0 bases, and 7 bases separated the two germline ends. CDR3 region: CASSGRYQETQYF. The CDR3 bases are TGTGCCAGCAGTGGGCGGTACCAAGAGACCCAGTACTTC.

The chain recombines TRBV7-8 with TRBJ2-7; no firm D call. CDR1 is SGHVS, CDR2 FQNEAQ, per germline. The CDR3 is 13 residues long. V lost 5 bases and J lost 6, with 14 bases in between. The CDR3 protein is CASSDPSRSEQYF. The DNA of the CDR3 is TGTGCCAGCAGCGACCCCAGCCGTAGCGAGCAGTACTTC.

There are many counts of this clonotype. The rearrangement uses TRBV7-9 and TRBJ2-7; perhaps TRBD2 as D (6 bases). CDR1 is SEHNR, CDR2 FQNEAQ, per germline (reference sequence). V was cut by 5 bases and J by 5 bases, with 10 bases left in between. The CDR3 consists of 12 residues. As DNA, the CDR3 is TGTGCCAGCAGCCAGGACTACCACGAGCAGTACTTC. It is translated as CASSQDYHEQYF.